One and the same sample provided the 6 T cell receptor beta chains below, sequenced in a study of T cell responses to AZD1222 COVID-19 vaccine. Produced via immunoSEQ multiplex PCR; TCRdb's table is partial and in-frame only. The sample yields about 170,000 clones, over 90% seen once. The specimen was peripheral blood, collected on day 0 of AZD1222 vaccination. All receptors derive from an adult in good health.

This clone was counted once. The chain has TRBV5-1 and TRBJ1-5; 7 bases align to TRBD1. The J segment lost 5 bases and the V segment lost 4 bases, leaving 9 bases of the junction unmatched. The germline V gene encodes CDR1 SGHRS and CDR2 YFSETQ. The CDR3 spans 15 residues. The CDR3 sequence is CASSQTGNEDQPQHF. Written as DNA, the CDR3 is TGCGCCAGCAGCCAGACAGGGAATGAGGATCAGCCCCAGCATTTT.

The V call is TRBV7-2, the J call TRBJ2-3; no reliable D call. The CDR3 sequence is 14 residues long. CDR1 is SGHTA, CDR2 FQGNSA, per germline. The V and J ends lost 7 bases and 6 bases respectively, with 17 bases between them. CDR3 coding DNA: TGTGCCAGCACCAGACCCCAACCTGGGGATACGCAGTATTTT. Its translation is CASTRPQPGDTQYF.

V usage is TRBV12-3 or TRBV12-4 and J usage is TRBJ1-5, with D possibly being TRBD1 (6 bases). V lost 5 bases and J lost 7, with 12 bases in between. This CDR3 is 13 amino acids long. The CDR3 here is CASSPQGRQPQHF. Here the CDR3 DNA reads TGTGCCAGCAGTCCACAGGGACGGCAGCCCCAGCATTTT.

The gene calls are TRBV13 and TRBJ2-3; D unclear. Trimming took off 3 bases at V and 2 bases at J, with 9 bases between the two ends. The CDR3 is 14 residues long. Germline CDR1 is PRHDT and CDR2 is FYEKMQ (reference sequence). This CDR3 is CASSFRGITDTQYF. The CDR3 nucleotides are TGTGCCAGCAGCTTTCGCGGAATCACAGATACGCAGTATTTT.

This clone was picked up one time. The chain links TRBV5-8 to TRBJ2-1; 10 bases match TRBD2. The CDR3 is made up of 15 amino acids. Trimming removed 5 bases from V and 4 bases from J; junction bases left unmatched: 6. Germline V gives CDR1 SGHTS, CDR2 YDEGEE. CDR3 bases: TGTGCCAGCAGACTACATAGCGGGGGGTACAATGAGCAGTTCTTC. It yields the protein CASRLHSGGYNEQFF.

The CDR3 nucleotides read TGTGCCAGTAGTTCGGGGACAGGGTTTGGAAACACCATATATTTT. Translated: CASSSGTGFGNTIYF. The J gene is TRBJ1-3, the V gene TRBV19; 9 positions match TRBD1. Trimming cost V 5 bases and J 3 bases; bases outside gene matches: 5. CDR1 and CDR2 from the germline V gene are LNHDA and SQIVND (reference sequence). The CDR3 has 15 residues.